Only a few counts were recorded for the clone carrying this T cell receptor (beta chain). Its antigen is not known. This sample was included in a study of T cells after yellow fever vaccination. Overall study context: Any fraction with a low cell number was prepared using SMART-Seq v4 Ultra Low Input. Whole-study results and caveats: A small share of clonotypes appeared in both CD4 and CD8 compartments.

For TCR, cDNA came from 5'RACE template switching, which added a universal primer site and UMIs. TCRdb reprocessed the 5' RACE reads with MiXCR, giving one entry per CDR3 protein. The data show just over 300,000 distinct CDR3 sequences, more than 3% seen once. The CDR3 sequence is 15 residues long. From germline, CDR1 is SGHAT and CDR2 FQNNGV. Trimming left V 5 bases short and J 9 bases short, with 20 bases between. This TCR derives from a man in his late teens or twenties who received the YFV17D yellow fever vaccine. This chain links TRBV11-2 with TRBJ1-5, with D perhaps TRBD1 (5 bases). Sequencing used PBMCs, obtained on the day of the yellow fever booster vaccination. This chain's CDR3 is CASSETMGVNGPQHF. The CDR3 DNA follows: TGTGCCAGCAGCGAAACTATGGGGGTAAATGGGCCCCAGCATTTT.